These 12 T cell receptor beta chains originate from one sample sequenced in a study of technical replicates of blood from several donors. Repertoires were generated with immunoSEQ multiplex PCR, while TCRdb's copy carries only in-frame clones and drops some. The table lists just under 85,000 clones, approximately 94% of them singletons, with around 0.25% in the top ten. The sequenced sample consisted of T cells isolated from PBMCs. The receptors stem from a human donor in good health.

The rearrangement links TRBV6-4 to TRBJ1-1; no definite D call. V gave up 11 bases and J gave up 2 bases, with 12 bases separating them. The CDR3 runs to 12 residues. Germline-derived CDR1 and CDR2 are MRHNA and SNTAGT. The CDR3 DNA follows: TGTGCCGGAGTAAGAGTTAACACTGAAGCTTTCTTT. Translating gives CAGVRVNTEAFF.

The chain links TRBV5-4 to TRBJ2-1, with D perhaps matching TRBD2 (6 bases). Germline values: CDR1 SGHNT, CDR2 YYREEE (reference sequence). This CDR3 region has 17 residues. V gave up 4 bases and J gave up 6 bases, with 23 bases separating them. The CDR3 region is CASSVVLAFDGANEQFF. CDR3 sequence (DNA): TGTGCCAGCAGCGTTGTACTAGCCTTTGACGGGGCCAATGAGCAGTTCTTC.

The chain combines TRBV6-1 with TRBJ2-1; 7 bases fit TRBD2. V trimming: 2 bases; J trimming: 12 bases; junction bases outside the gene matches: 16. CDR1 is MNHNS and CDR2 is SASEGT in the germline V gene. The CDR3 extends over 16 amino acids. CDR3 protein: CASSEPLGAGEGRQFF. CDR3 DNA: TGTGCCAGCAGTGAACCCCTTGGGGCGGGAGAGGGGAGGCAGTTCTTC.

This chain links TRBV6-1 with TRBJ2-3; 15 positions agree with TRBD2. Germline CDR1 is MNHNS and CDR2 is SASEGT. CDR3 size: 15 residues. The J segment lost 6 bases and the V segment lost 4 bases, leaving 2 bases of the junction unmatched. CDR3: CASSGTSGGADTQYF. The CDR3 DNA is TGTGCCAGCAGTGGGACTAGCGGGGGGGCGGATACGCAGTATTTT.

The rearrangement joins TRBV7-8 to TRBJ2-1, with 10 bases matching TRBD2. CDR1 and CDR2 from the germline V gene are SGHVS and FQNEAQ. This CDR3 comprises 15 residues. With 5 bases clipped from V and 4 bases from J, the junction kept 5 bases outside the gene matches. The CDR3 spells CASSTTAGGYNEQFF. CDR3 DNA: TGTGCCAGCAGCACGACAGCGGGGGGGTACAATGAGCAGTTCTTC.

The chain's CDR3 is CASSDVTGGPHNEKLFF. Here the CDR3 DNA reads TGCGCCAGCAGTGACGTGACAGGTGGCCCCCATAATGAAAAACTGTTTTTT. This chain links TRBV10-2 with TRBJ1-4; D is possibly TRBD1 (6 bases). Germline CDR1 and CDR2: WSHSY and SAAADI. The CDR3 extends over 17 amino acids. V lost 3 bases and J 4 bases, leaving 18 bases between the germline ends.

This chain's CDR3 is CAWSFSKSYGYTF. The DNA of the CDR3 is TGTGCCTGGAGTTTTTCGAAGAGTTATGGCTACACCTTC. The gene calls are TRBV30 and TRBJ1-2, with unresolved D. CDR3 length: 13 amino acids. CDR1 GTSNPN and CDR2 SVGIG come from the germline V gene (reference sequence). V gave up 2 bases and J gave up 5 bases, with 12 bases separating them.

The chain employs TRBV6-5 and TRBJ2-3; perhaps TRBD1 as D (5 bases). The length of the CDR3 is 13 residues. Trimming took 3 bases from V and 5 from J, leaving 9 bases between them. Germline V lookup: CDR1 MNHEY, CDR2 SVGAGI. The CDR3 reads CASSYYRGDTQYF. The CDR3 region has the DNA TGTGCCAGCAGTTATTATAGGGGAGATACGCAGTATTTT.

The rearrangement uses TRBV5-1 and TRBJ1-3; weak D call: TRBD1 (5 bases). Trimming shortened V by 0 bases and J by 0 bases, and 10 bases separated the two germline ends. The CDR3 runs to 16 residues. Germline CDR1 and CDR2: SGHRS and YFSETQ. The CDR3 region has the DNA TGCGCCAGCAGCTTGGGAGGCAGGGCCTCTGGAAACACCATATATTTT. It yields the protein CASSLGGRASGNTIYF.

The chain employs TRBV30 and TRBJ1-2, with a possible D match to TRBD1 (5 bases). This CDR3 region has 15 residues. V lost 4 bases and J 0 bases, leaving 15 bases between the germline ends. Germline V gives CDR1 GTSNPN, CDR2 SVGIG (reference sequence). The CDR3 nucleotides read TGTGCCTGGAACAAGATCTCGGGGGCTAACTATGGCTACACCTTC. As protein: CAWNKISGANYGYTF.

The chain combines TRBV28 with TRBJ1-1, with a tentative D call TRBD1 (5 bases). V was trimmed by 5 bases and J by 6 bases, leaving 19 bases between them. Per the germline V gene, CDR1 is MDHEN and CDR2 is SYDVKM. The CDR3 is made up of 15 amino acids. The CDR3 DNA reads TGTGCCAGCAGTCAAGGGACTGCCGCGTACGCTGAAGCTTTCTTT. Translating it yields CASSQGTAAYAEAFF. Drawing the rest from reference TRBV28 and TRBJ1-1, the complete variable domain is DVKVTQSSRYLVKRTGEKVFLECVQDMDHENMFWYRQDPGLGLRLIYFSYDVKMKEKGDIPEGYSVSREKKERFSLILESASTNQTSMYLCASSQGTAAYAEAFFGQGTRLTVV.

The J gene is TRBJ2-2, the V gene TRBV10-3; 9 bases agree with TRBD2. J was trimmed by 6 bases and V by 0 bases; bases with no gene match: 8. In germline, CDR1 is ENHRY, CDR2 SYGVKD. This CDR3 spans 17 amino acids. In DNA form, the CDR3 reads TGTGCCATCAGTGAGTCGGGTAGCGGGAGATTTTCCGGGGAGCTGTTTTTT. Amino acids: CAISESGSGRFSGELFF.